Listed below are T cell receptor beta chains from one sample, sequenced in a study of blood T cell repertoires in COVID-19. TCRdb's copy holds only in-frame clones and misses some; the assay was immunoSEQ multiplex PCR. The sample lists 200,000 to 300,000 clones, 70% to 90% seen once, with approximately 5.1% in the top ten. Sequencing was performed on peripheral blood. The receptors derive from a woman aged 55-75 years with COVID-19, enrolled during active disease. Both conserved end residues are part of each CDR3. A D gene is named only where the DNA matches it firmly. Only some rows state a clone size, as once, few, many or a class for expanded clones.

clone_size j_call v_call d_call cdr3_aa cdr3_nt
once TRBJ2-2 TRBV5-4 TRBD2 CASSPRGTSRTGELFF TGTGCCAGCAGCCCCCGGGGGACTAGCCGCACCGGGGAGCTGTTTTTT
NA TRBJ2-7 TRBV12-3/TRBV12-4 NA CASSLVAEQYF TGTGCCAGCAGTTTAGTGGCCGAGCAGTACTTC
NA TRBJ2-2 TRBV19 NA CASSIGGTANTGELFF TGTGCCAGTAGTATAGGGGGGACTGCGAACACCGGGGAGCTGTTTTTT
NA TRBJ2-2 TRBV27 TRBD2 CASSLSRLAAYTGELFF TGTGCCAGCAGTTTATCGAGACTAGCGGCCTACACCGGGGAGCTGTTTTTT
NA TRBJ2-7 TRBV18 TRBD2 CASSPLAGLTYEQYF TGTGCCAGCTCACCGCTAGCGGGCCTGACCTACGAGCAGTACTTC
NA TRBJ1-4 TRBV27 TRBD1 CASSLSRDRVEKLFF TGTGCCAGCAGTTTATCTCGTGACAGGGTCGAAAAACTGTTTTTT
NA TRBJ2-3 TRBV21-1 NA CASSKAAGQDFTDTQYF TGTGCCAGCAGCAAAGCGGCAGGACAGGACTTCACAGATACGCAGTATTTT
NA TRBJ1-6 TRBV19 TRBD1 CASSRTGRDSPLHF TGTGCCAGTAGTCGGACAGGGCGCGACTCACCCCTCCACTTT
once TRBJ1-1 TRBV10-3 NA CAISDRSGLSWGSTEAFF TGTGCCATCAGTGATAGAAGCGGGCTAAGTTGGGGGTCCACTGAAGCTTTCTTT
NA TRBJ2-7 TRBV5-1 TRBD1 CASSLLSRGQYSYEQYF TGCGCCAGCAGCTTGTTAAGTAGGGGACAGTACTCCTACGAGCAGTACTTC
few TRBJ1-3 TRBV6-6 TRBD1 CASSSQGQGNTIYF TGTGCCAGCAGTTCACAGGGGCAAGGAAACACCATATATTTT
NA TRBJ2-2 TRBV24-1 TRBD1 CATSDPGTENTGELFF TGTGCCACCAGTGATCCCGGGACAGAGAACACCGGGGAGCTGTTTTTT
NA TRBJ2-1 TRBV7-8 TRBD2 CASSLRTSGRAYNEQFF TGTGCCAGCAGCTTAAGGACTAGCGGGAGGGCCTACAATGAGCAGTTCTTC
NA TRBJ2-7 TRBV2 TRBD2 CASSAGTSGSYEQYF TGTGCCAGCAGCGCTGGGACTAGCGGCTCCTACGAGCAGTACTTC
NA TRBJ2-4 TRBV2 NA CASTFTGLIQYF TGTGCCAGCACATTTACAGGCCTAATTCAGTACTTC
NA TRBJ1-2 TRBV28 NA CASSSPRGQGYTF TGTGCCAGCAGCTCCCCCCGTGGGCAAGGCTACACCTTC
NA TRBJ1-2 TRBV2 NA CASVGERTIDGYTF TGTGCCAGCGTGGGCGAAAGGACTATTGATGGCTACACCTTC
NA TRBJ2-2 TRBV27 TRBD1 CASSPSSGTGNTGELFF TGTGCCAGCAGTCCGTCCTCCGGGACAGGGAACACCGGGGAGCTGTTTTTT
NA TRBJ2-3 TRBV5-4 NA CASSLTGGVTDTQYF TGTGCCAGCAGCTTGACCGGCGGGGTCACAGATACGCAGTATTTT
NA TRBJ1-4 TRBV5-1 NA CASSLGGSNEKLFF TGCGCCAGCAGCTTAGGGGGATCTAATGAAAAACTGTTTTTT
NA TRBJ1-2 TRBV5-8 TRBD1 CASSLRTGGYGYTF TGTGCCAGCAGCTTGCGCACAGGGGGCTATGGCTACACCTTC
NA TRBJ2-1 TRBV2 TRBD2 CASKSGRASREQFF TGTGCCAGCAAGAGCGGGAGGGCCTCCAGGGAGCAGTTCTTC
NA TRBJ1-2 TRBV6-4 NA CASSDSNRGTNYGYTF TGTGCCAGCAGTGACTCGAATAGGGGAACTAACTATGGCTACACCTTC
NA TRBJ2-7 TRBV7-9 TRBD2 CASSRSGGTPTGEQYF TGTGCCAGCAGCCGAAGCGGGGGGACGCCTACCGGGGAGCAGTACTTC
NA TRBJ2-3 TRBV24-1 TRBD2 CATSDSLAGDQDTQYF TGTGCCACCAGTGACTCACTAGCGGGAGATCAGGATACGCAGTATTTT
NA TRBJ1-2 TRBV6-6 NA CASSYRVGANYGYTF TGTGCCAGCAGTTACCGGGTAGGGGCAAACTATGGCTACACCTTC
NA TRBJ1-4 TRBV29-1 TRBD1 CSVGQGEKLFF TGCAGCGTGGGACAGGGTGAAAAACTGTTTTTT
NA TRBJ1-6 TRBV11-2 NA CASRGASGRALHF TGTGCCAGCAGGGGAGCGTCAGGGAGGGCCCTCCACTTT